The rows below give T cell receptor beta chains drawn from one sample of a study of cytomegalovirus exposure and HLA in healthy donors. Method: immunoSEQ multiplex PCR; TCRdb's copy keeps in-frame clones and lacks some. This sample carries about 120,000 clones, approximately 67% of them seen once, and the ten largest clones take roughly 1.4%. The sequenced sample was PBMCs. The receptor set was obtained from a man younger than 35 in good health and CMV-seronegative. CDR3s include the opening cysteine and the closing phenylalanine or tryptophan. D genes are given only for firm matches. Clone size is not always given. Where it is, it says once, few, many or a class for expanded clones.

>-|-|TRBJ2-3|TRBV27
CASSLAGVRTDTQYF
TGTGCCAGCAGTTTAGCCGGAGTTCGAACAGATACGCAGTATTTT
>TRBD1|-|TRBJ1-1|TRBV6-6
CASSPDRTVPSTEAFF
TGTGCCAGCAGCCCGGACAGGACTGTACCGAGCACTGAAGCTTTCTTT
>-|few|TRBJ1-2|TRBV5-1
CASSWQSSGYTF
TGCGCCAGCAGCTGGCAGTCCAGTGGCTACACCTTC
>TRBD1|-|TRBJ2-7|TRBV5-4
CASSLYRGYEQYF
TGTGCCAGCAGCTTGTACAGGGGTTACGAGCAGTACTTC
>-|-|TRBJ2-3|TRBV6-1
CASSELRGGTTDTQYF
TGTGCCAGCAGTGAACTGCGGGGCGGAACCACAGATACGCAGTATTTT
>-|-|TRBJ1-5|TRBV29-1
CSAKDRNQPQHF
TGCAGCGCAAAGGACAGAAATCAGCCCCAGCATTTT
>-|-|TRBJ1-5|TRBV7-8
CASSLVPVGGDQPQHF
TGTGCCAGCAGCTTAGTACCGGTTGGAGGAGACCAGCCCCAGCATTTT
>-|-|TRBJ2-1|TRBV7-3
CASSLRRGGPPPYNEQFF
TGTGCCAGCAGCTTAAGGAGGGGGGGCCCTCCCCCCTACAATGAGCAGTTCTTC
>TRBD2|-|TRBJ2-1|TRBV10-3
CAIGRTSGRSGHEQFF
TGTGCCATCGGGCGGACTAGCGGGCGGTCTGGACATGAGCAGTTCTTC
>TRBD2|-|TRBJ2-7|TRBV9
CASSVFVAGVNEQYF
TGTGCCAGCAGCGTATTCGTAGCGGGAGTTAACGAGCAGTACTTC
>-|few|TRBJ1-2|TRBV7-2
CASSSPTGRNGYTF
TGTGCCAGCAGCTCACCGACAGGCCGAAACGGCTACACCTTC
>-|-|TRBJ1-1|TRBV28
CASSLTRGNTEAFF
TGTGCCAGCAGTTTAACCAGGGGGAACACTGAAGCTTTCTTT
>-|-|TRBJ2-7|TRBV6-1
CATIFSGEQYF
TGTGCCACCATTTTCAGCGGCGAGCAGTACTTC
>-|few|TRBJ2-2|TRBV5-3
CARSPSRGGAWELFF
TGTGCCAGAAGCCCCTCTAGGGGTGGGGCCTGGGAGCTGTTTTTT
>TRBD1|-|TRBJ2-1|TRBV4-1
CASSPGQNSGEQFF
TGCGCCAGCAGCCCGGGACAGAATTCGGGAGAGCAGTTCTTC
>-|-|TRBJ1-1|TRBV5-6
CASSLRATSGAFF
TGTGCCAGCAGCTTGCGAGCGACCTCCGGGGCTTTCTTT
>TRBD1|few|TRBJ2-7|TRBV2
CASSEARGLYEQYF
TGTGCCAGCAGTGAAGCCAGGGGGCTCTACGAGCAGTACTTC
>-|-|TRBJ1-4|TRBV6-5
CASSYSTGWTNEKLFF
TGTGCCAGCAGTTACTCGACCGGGTGGACTAATGAAAAACTGTTTTTT
>-|-|TRBJ2-3|TRBV5-1
CASSFGTSTDTQYF
TGCGCCAGCAGCTTCGGGACTAGCACAGATACGCAGTATTTT
>TRBD1|once|TRBJ2-1|TRBV27
CASSTFRAGQVNEQFF
TGTGCCAGCAGTACCTTCCGGGCAGGACAGGTCAATGAGCAGTTCTTC
>TRBD2|-|TRBJ2-1|TRBV30
CAWRDQRDLNEQFF
TGTGCCTGGAGGGACCAGCGGGACTTAAATGAGCAGTTCTTC
>TRBD1|few|TRBJ1-2|TRBV6-5
CASSLTGDYGYTF
TGTGCCAGCAGTTTGACAGGGGACTATGGCTACACCTTC
>-|-|TRBJ2-2|TRBV5-6
CASSFWGLQGGELFF
TGTGCCAGCAGCTTTTGGGGACTCCAAGGAGGGGAGCTGTTTTTT
>-|-|TRBJ1-2|TRBV18
CASSLVDGYTF
TGTGCCAGCTCACTAGTAGATGGCTACACCTTC
>-|few|TRBJ2-1|TRBV9
CASSVGRLTYNEQFF
TGTGCCAGCAGCGTAGGTCGACTGACCTACAATGAGCAGTTCTTC
>-|few|TRBJ1-5|TRBV19
CASSIRRGYQPQHF
TGTGCCAGTAGTATCCGTCGCGGGTATCAGCCCCAGCATTTT
>-|-|TRBJ2-5|TRBV4-1
CASSPPQRQETQYF
TGCGCCAGCAGCCCCCCGCAGCGTCAAGAGACCCAGTACTTC
>-|few|TRBJ2-7|TRBV2
CAGGREQGYTEQYF
TGTGCCGGGGGTAGGGAACAGGGATATACCGAGCAGTACTTC
>TRBD1|-|TRBJ2-7|TRBV5-1
CASSPDRAPYEQYF
TGCGCCAGCAGCCCGGACAGGGCCCCCTACGAGCAGTACTTC
>TRBD1|-|TRBJ2-5|TRBV2
CATQRDRPQETQYF
TGTGCCACACAAAGGGACAGGCCGCAAGAGACCCAGTACTTC
>-|-|TRBJ1-2|TRBV28
CASSLRGARGYTF
TGTGCCAGCAGTTTACGGGGGGCGCGGGGCTACACCTTC
>-|-|TRBJ2-3|TRBV7-3
CASSLMVSAADTQYF
TGTGCCAGCAGCTTAATGGTATCAGCGGCAGATACGCAGTATTTT
>TRBD1|few|TRBJ2-6|TRBV4-2
CASSQGQQSGANVLTF
TGTGCCAGCAGCCAGGGACAGCAGTCTGGGGCCAACGTCCTGACTTTC
>-|-|TRBJ1-2|TRBV9
CASSPTDWTVGDGYTF
TGTGCCAGCAGCCCAACGGACTGGACAGTGGGGGATGGCTACACCTTC
>-|-|TRBJ2-6|TRBV19
CASSNREGSGANVLTF
TGTGCCAGTAGTAACAGGGAGGGGTCTGGGGCCAACGTCCTGACTTTC
>-|-|TRBJ2-7|TRBV29-1
CSARAVGANLRHEQYF
TGCAGCGCTCGAGCCGTGGGGGCGAACCTACGGCACGAGCAGTACTTC
>TRBD1|-|TRBJ1-1|TRBV2
CASRGQVGTNTEAFF
TGTGCCAGCAGGGGACAGGTTGGTACGAACACTGAAGCTTTCTTT
>-|-|TRBJ1-2|TRBV6-5
CASSPRQAYGYTF
TGTGCCAGCAGCCCGAGACAGGCCTATGGCTACACCTTC
>-|few|TRBJ1-2|TRBV28
CASRLGGIDYGYTF
TGTGCCAGCAGACTTGGGGGGATCGACTATGGCTACACCTTC
>-|once|TRBJ1-2|TRBV27
CASSPKITGFYGYTF
TGTGCCAGCAGTCCAAAAATTACAGGGTTCTATGGCTACACCTTC
>-|-|TRBJ1-2|TRBV9
CASSVLTGPTNYGYTF
TGTGCCAGCAGCGTACTAACAGGGCCAACCAACTATGGCTACACCTTC
>-|-|TRBJ1-2|TRBV7-9
CSSSFGQGHYGYTF
TGTTCCAGCAGCTTCGGACAAGGGCACTATGGCTACACCTTC
>TRBD2|-|TRBJ2-7|TRBV10-3
CAISVASGGPLEQYF
TGTGCCATCAGTGTGGCTAGCGGGGGCCCATTGGAGCAGTACTTC
>-|-|TRBJ1-5|TRBV19
CASNRVRNQPQHF
TGTGCCAGTAACCGCGTGCGCAATCAGCCCCAGCATTTT
>-|-|TRBJ1-1|TRBV28
CASLRHFMNTEAFF
TGTGCCAGCCTCCGTCACTTTATGAACACTGAAGCTTTCTTT
>TRBD2|-|TRBJ2-1|TRBV7-7
CASSETSGGASEQFF
TGTGCCAGCAGCGAGACTAGCGGGGGGGCAAGTGAGCAGTTCTTC
>-|-|TRBJ2-7|TRBV15
CATSRAVTTGHGEQYF
TGTGCCACCAGCAGAGCAGTTACGACAGGCCATGGGGAGCAGTACTTC
>-|-|TRBJ1-2|TRBV28
CATSGGYGYTF
TGTGCCACCTCGGGGGGGTATGGCTACACCTTC
>-|-|TRBJ1-1|TRBV4-2
CASSLQGSAMNTEAFF
TGTGCCAGCAGTCTTCAGGGGTCCGCCATGAACACTGAAGCTTTCTTT
>TRBD1|-|TRBJ1-3|TRBV10-1
CASSAETGTGNTIYF
TGCGCCAGCAGTGCCGAGACAGGGACCGGAAACACCATATATTTT
>TRBD1|-|TRBJ2-1|TRBV11-1
CASSLSQGGLDEQFF
TGTGCCAGCAGCTTATCGCAAGGGGGCCTGGATGAGCAGTTCTTC
>-|-|TRBJ1-5|TRBV19
CASSIALVQWQPQHF
TGTGCCAGTAGTATAGCCCTCGTTCAGTGGCAGCCCCAGCATTTT
>TRBD1|-|TRBJ1-4|TRBV9
CASSTAGTGNEKLFF
TGTGCCAGCAGCACCGCCGGGACAGGGAATGAAAAACTGTTTTTT